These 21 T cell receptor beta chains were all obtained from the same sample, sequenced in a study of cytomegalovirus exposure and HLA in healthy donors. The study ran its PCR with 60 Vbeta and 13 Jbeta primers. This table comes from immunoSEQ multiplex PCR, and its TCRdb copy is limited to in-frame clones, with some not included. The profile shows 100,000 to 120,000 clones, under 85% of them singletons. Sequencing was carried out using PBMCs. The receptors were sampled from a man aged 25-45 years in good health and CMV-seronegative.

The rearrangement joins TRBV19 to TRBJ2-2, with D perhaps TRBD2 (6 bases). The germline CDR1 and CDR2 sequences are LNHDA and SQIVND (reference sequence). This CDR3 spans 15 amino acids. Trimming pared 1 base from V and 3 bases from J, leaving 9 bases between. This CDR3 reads CASSIAGVDTGELFF. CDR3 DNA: TGTGCCAGTAGTATAGCGGGAGTTGACACCGGGGAGCTGTTTTTT.

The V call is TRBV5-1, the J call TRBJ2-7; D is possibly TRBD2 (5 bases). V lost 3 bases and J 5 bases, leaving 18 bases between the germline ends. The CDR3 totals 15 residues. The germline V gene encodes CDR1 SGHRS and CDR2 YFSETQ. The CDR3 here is CASSSPGSPSDEQYF. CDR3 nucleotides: TGCGCCAGCAGCTCGCCGGGATCCCCAAGCGACGAGCAGTACTTC.

CDR3 sequence reads: CSAQRDLGNEQFF. CDR3 in DNA: TGCAGCGCCCAGCGGGACTTGGGAAATGAGCAGTTCTTC. The rearrangement links TRBV29-1 to TRBJ2-1; TRBD2 agrees at 7 bases. The CDR3 consists of 13 residues. The V and J ends lost 7 bases and 7 bases, in that order; junction bases with no gene match: 10. Germline loops: CDR1 SQVTM, CDR2 ANQGSEA.

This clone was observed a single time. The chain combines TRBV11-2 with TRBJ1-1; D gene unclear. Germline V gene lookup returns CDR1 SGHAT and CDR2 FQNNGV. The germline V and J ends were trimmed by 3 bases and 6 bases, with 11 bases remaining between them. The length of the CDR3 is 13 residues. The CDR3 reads CASSFSPEAEAFF. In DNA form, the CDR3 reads TGTGCCAGCAGCTTTAGCCCTGAGGCTGAAGCTTTCTTT.

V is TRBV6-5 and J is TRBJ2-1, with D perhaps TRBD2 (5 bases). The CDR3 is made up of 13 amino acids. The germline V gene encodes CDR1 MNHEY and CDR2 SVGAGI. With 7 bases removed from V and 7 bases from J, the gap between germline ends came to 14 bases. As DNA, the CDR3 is TGTGCCAGCAAGGGCGGGCTGTGGAATGAGCAGTTCTTC. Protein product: CASKGGLWNEQFF.

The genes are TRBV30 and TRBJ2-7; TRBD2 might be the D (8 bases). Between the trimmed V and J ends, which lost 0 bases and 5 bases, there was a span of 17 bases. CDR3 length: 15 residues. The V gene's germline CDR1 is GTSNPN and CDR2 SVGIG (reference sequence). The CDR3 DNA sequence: TGTGCCTGGAGTGTACAAGGGGGCGGGGGGAACGAGCAGTACTTC. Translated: CAWSVQGGGGNEQYF.

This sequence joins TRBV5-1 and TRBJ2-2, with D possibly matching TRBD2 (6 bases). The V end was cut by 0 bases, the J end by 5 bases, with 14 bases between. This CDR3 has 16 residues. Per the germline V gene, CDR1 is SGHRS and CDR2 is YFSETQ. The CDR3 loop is CASSLVGGVSTGELFF. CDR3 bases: TGCGCCAGCAGCTTGGTCGGAGGGGTGTCAACCGGGGAGCTGTTTTTT. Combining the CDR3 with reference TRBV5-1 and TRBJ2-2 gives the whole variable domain KAGVTQTPRYLIKTRGQQVTLSCSPISGHRSVSWYQQTPGQGLQFLFEYFSETQRNKGNFPGRFSGRQFSNSRSEMNVSTLELGDSALYLCASSLVGGVSTGELFFGEGSRLTVL.

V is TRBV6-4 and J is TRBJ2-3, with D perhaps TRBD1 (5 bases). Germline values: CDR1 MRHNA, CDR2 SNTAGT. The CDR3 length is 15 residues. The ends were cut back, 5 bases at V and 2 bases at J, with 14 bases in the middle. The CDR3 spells CASSRGSAVTDTQYF. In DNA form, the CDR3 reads TGTGCCAGCAGTAGGGGTTCAGCTGTCACAGATACGCAGTATTTT.

The CDR3: CASSLSGAGANVLTF. As DNA, the CDR3 is TGTGCCAGTAGTTTGTCTGGGGCCGGGGCCAACGTCCTGACTTTC. The chain carries TRBV19 and TRBJ2-6; TRBD1 is a possible D gene (5 bases). CDR1 and CDR2 (germline): LNHDA, SQIVND (reference sequence). CDR3 length: 15 residues. Trimming pared 5 bases from V and 4 bases from J, leaving 12 bases between.

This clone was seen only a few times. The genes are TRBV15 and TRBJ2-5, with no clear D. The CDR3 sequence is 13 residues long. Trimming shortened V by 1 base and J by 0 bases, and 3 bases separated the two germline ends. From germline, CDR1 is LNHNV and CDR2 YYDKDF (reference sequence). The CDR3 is CATSRAYQETQYF. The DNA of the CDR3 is TGTGCCACCAGCAGAGCGTACCAAGAGACCCAGTACTTC.

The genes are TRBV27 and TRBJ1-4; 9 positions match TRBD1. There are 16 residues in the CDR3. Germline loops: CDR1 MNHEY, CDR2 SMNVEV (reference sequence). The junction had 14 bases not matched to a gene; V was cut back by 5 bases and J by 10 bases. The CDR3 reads CASSALPTGGGGKLFF. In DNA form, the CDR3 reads TGTGCCAGCAGTGCCTTACCGACAGGGGGAGGTGGAAAACTGTTTTTT.

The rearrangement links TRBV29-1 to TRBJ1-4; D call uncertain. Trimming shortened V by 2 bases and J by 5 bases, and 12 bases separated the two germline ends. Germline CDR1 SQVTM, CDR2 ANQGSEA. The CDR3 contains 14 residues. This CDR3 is CSVEIRGSNEKLFF. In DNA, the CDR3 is TGCAGCGTTGAAATCCGCGGATCCAATGAAAAACTGTTTTTT.

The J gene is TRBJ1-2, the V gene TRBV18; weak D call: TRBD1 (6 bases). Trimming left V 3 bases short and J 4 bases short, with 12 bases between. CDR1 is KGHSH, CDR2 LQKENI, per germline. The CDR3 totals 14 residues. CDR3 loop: CASSPRDTTYGYTF. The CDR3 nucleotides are TGTGCCAGCTCACCCCGGGACACCACCTATGGCTACACCTTC.

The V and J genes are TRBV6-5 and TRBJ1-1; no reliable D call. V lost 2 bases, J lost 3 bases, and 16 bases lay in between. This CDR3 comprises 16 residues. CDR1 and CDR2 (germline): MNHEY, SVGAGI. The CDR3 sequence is CASSYGPKLLDTEAFF. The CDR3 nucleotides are TGTGCCAGCAGTTACGGGCCTAAACTCTTGGACACTGAAGCTTTCTTT.

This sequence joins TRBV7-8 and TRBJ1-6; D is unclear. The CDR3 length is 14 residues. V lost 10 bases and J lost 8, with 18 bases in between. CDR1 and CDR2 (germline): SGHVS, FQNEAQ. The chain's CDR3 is CATSMTPFDSPLHF. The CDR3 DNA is TGTGCCACCTCTATGACACCCTTTGATTCACCCCTCCACTTT.

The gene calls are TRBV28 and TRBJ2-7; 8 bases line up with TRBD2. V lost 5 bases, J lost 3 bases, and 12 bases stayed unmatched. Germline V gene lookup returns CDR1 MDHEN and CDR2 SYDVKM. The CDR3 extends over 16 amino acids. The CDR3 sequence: CASSPPPRGLVYEQYF. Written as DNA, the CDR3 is TGTGCCAGCAGTCCTCCCCCACGGGGACTAGTCTACGAGCAGTACTTC.

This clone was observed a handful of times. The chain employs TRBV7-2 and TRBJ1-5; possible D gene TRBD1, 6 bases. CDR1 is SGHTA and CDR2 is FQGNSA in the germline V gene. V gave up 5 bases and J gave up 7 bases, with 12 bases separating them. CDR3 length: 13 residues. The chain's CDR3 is CASSQRTEQPQHF. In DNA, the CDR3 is TGTGCCAGCAGCCAGCGGACAGAACAGCCCCAGCATTTT.

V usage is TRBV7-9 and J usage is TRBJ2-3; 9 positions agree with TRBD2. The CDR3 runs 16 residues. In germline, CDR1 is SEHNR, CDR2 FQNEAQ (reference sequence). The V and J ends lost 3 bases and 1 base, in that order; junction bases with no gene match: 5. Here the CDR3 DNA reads TGTGCCAGCAGCTTGGATCGGACTAGCGGCACAGATACGCAGTATTTT. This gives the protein CASSLDRTSGTDTQYF.

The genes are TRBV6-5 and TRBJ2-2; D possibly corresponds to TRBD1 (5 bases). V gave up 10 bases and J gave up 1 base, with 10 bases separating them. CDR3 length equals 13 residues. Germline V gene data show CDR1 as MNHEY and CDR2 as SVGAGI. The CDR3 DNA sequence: TGTGCCACAGCAAGGGGGAACACCGGGGAGCTGTTTTTT. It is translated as CATARGNTGELFF.

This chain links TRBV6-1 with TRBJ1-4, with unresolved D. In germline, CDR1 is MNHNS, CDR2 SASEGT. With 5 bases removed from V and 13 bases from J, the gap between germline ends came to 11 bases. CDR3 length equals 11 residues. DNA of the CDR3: TGTGCCAGCAGTAGCCGGTCAGGACTGTTTTTT. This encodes CASSSRSGLFF.

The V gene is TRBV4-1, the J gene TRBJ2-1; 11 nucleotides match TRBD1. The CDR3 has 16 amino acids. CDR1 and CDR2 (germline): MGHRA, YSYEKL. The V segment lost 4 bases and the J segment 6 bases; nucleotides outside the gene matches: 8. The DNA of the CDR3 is TGCGCCAGCAGCCCCAGAGGGACAGGGGGTTTCAATGAGCAGTTCTTC. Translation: CASSPRGTGGFNEQFF.